These 7 T cell receptor beta chains were sequenced from one sample in a study of regulatory T cells in long-lasting Graves disease. Researchers made TCR beta libraries by using iRepertoire HTBI primers and running Arm-PCR on CDR3 regions. TCRdb passed the multiplex PCR reads through MiXCR, listing each CDR3 protein once. The sample has fewer than 450,000 distinct CDR3 sequences, less than 25% seen once; the top ten hold 20%. Time point defined: persistent/refractory GD, antithyroid drugs over 5 years with positive TRAb. Generation of the TCR library employed RNA extracted from PBMCs. The sample here was peripheral blood mononuclear cells (PBMCs), taken when the disease was refractory, from a patient treated with antithyroid drugs. All receptors derive from a female donor with Graves disease.

The CDR3 region has the DNA TGTGCCAGCAGCTTTGACGTACAGGGAGAGACCCAGTACTTC. This encodes CASSFDVQGETQYF. The chain has TRBV7-9 and TRBJ2-5, with a weak D call TRBD1 (6 bases). Germline V lookup: CDR1 SEHNR, CDR2 FQNEAQ (reference sequence). Trimming pared 3 bases from V and 4 bases from J, leaving 12 bases between. CDR3 length: 14 residues.

This clonotype was picked up many times. This chain joins TRBV2 and TRBJ2-5; 8 nucleotides align to TRBD1. The V and J ends lost 5 bases and 2 bases, in that order; junction bases with no gene match: 4. CDR1 and CDR2 from the germline V gene are SNHLY and FYNNEI. The CDR3 has 14 amino acids. As DNA, the CDR3 is TGTGCCAGCAGTAAAGACAGGGGACAAGAGACCCAGTACTTC. It encodes CASSKDRGQETQYF.

The sample holds many counts of this clonotype. This rearrangement joins TRBV10-3 to TRBJ2-7, with D perhaps TRBD1 (6 bases). Trimming cost V 10 bases and J 3 bases, with 13 bases left between them. There are 12 residues in the CDR3. Germline CDR1 is ENHRY and CDR2 is SYGVKD. The CDR3 DNA reads as TGTGCCACCTCGGTAGGGGGCTACGAGCAGTACTTC. This gives the protein CATSVGGYEQYF.

This clonotype was seen a handful of times. The rearrangement links TRBV18 to TRBJ2-5, with D possibly being TRBD1 (5 bases). V was clipped by 3 bases and J by 4 bases, with 12 bases between them. There are 14 residues in the CDR3. Per the germline V gene, CDR1 is KGHSH and CDR2 is LQKENI. Here the CDR3 reads CASSPKHQGETQYF. The CDR3 DNA reads as TGTGCCAGCTCACCTAAGCACCAGGGAGAGACCCAGTACTTC.

The V call is TRBV3-1, the J call TRBJ2-7; 7 nucleotides agree with TRBD2. Germline-derived CDR1 and CDR2 are LGHDT and YNNKEL (reference sequence). The length of the CDR3 is 16 residues. After removal of 2 bases from V and 5 bases from J, the junction contained 12 bases not matched to a gene. CDR3 bases: TGTGCCAGCAGCCAAAATCGGATCGCGGGAGCAAACGAGCAGTACTTC. This sequence encodes CASSQNRIAGANEQYF.

The gene calls are TRBV7-8 and TRBJ2-7, with 9 bases lining up with TRBD1. This CDR3 has 16 residues. V was clipped by 5 bases and J by 7 bases; unmatched bases: 15. Germline-derived CDR1 and CDR2 are SGHVS and FQNEAQ. CDR3 bases: TGTGCCAGCAGCCCCTCGGCGGGGACAGGGTCTGGTGAGCAGTACTTC. Amino acid sequence: CASSPSAGTGSGEQYF.

For this clonotype: Possible read error: a much larger clone is one base away. Here the CDR3 omits its conserved ending phenylalanine or tryptophan, so a read error is the likely source. The genes are TRBV28 and TRBJ2-7, with unresolved D. The CDR3 totals 11 residues. The V end was cut by 6 bases, the J end by 3 bases, with 6 bases between. CDR1 is MDHEN, CDR2 SYDVKM, per germline. CDR3 region: CASRSRYEQYL. CDR3 sequence (DNA): TGTGCCAGCAGGTCCCGCTACGAGCAGTACCTC.